This TCR beta chain was sequenced for a study of blood T cell repertoires in COVID-19. Study as a whole: Acute-phase and convalescent COVID-19 samples originated in the United States, Italy and Spain. Sources were T cells, B-cell-depleted T cells, or PBMCs; the material itself was cDNA or gDNA.

Authors' data handling: Nucleated cell counts were estimated from reference gene primer amplification. Clones were sequenced by immunoSEQ multiplex PCR, and TCRdb holds only the in-frame ones, with some missing. Clone size and the V and J calls come from that table; the DNA yielded D and trimming. The sample shows 50,000 or so clones, 90% of them seen only once. V was clipped by 6 bases and J by 1 base; unmatched bases: 5. Germline CDR1 is SGHVS and CDR2 is FQNEAQ. The CDR3 is 14 amino acids. The rearrangement uses TRBV7-8 and TRBJ2-5, with 7 bases matching TRBD2. This TCR derives from a human donor in a cohort sampled during active COVID-19. Material for sequencing was peripheral blood. CDR3 amino acids: CASREKRGQETQYF. CDR3 nucleotide sequence: TGTGCCAGCAGGGAGAAGCGGGGCCAAGAGACCCAGTACTTC.